This T cell receptor beta chain is drawn from a study of T cell responses to AZD1222 COVID-19 vaccine. The V gene end was trimmed by 4 bases and the J gene end by 6 bases; junction bases not matched to a gene: 8. The CDR3 is 16 residues long. Germline V gene sequence: CDR1 LGHNA, CDR2 YNFKEQ. As regards this clone: As yet, its antigen is unknown.

Whole-study findings and limits: Only 5 or 6 people who got AZD1222 tested seropositive at baseline. There were vaccine-associated CD4 TCRs across spike, dominant at 160-218 and 743-854. Repertoire samples came only from after the peak T cell response.

Repertoires were generated with immunoSEQ multiplex PCR, while TCRdb's copy carries only in-frame clones and drops some. This sample yields about 160,000 clones, of which approximately 90% are seen a single time; roughly 4.4% belongs to the top ten. Sample: peripheral blood, taken on day 0 of MenACWY control vaccination. The genes are TRBV4-2 and TRBJ2-1; 11 bases fit TRBD1. The TCR originated in an adult in good health. The CDR3 here is CASSPKQGQGGNEQFF. CDR3 DNA sequence: TGTGCCAGCAGCCCGAAGCAGGGACAGGGGGGCAATGAGCAGTTCTTC.